The 16 T cell receptor beta chains below were found in one sample sequenced in a study of blood T cell repertoires in COVID-19. Produced via immunoSEQ multiplex PCR; TCRdb's table is partial and in-frame only. Seen here are under 200,000 clones, around nine tenths observed once, and the top ten hold 6%. The sample comprised peripheral blood. The receptors were sampled from a man in his forties with active or convalescent COVID-19.

The J gene is TRBJ1-2, the V gene TRBV11-1; 12 bases match TRBD1. This CDR3 has 16 residues. Germline V gene lookup returns CDR1 SGHAT and CDR2 FQDESV (reference sequence). Trimming cost V 4 bases and J 4 bases; bases outside gene matches: 7. CDR3 DNA: TGTGCCAGCAGCTCAAGCCGGGACAGGGGGCTCTATGGCTACACCTTC. This translates into CASSSSRDRGLYGYTF.

The gene calls are TRBV18 and TRBJ2-7; 7 bases agree with TRBD1. CDR1 is KGHSH, CDR2 LQKENI, per germline. The CDR3 is 13 amino acids. Trimming removed 3 bases from V and 5 bases from J; junction bases left unmatched: 4. CDR3 amino acids: CASSPTGIHEQYF. The CDR3, as DNA: TGTGCCAGCTCACCGACAGGGATCCACGAGCAGTACTTC.

The rearrangement links TRBV4-3 to TRBJ2-7; 8 bases are a match to TRBD1. V dropped 6 bases and J dropped 5; count of bases not matched to a gene: 6. The CDR3 loop spans 13 amino acids. The germline gives CDR1 LGHNA, CDR2 YSLEER. CDR3 residues: CASSLTRGHEQYF. The CDR3 DNA reads TGCGCCAGCAGTCTTACCAGGGGGCACGAGCAGTACTTC.

V and J are TRBV19 and TRBJ1-1, with 11 bases lining up with TRBD1. The germline V gene encodes CDR1 LNHDA and CDR2 SQIVND (reference sequence). The junction had 10 bases not matched to a gene; V was cut back by 7 bases and J by 0 bases. The CDR3 has 17 amino acids. The CDR3 DNA reads as TGTGCCAGTACTAGCTCGGACAGGGGGCTCCTGAACACTGAAGCTTTCTTT. It translates to CASTSSDRGLLNTEAFF.

The chain combines TRBV6-2 or TRBV6-3 with TRBJ1-3; D might be TRBD1 (5 bases). The V gene's germline CDR1 is MNHEY and CDR2 SVGEGT. Trimming took 4 bases from V and 0 from J, leaving 13 bases between them. The CDR3 length is 16 residues. The CDR3 region is CASSSSTGDSGNTIYF. CDR3 DNA sequence: TGTGCCAGCAGTTCTTCTACGGGGGACTCTGGAAACACCATATATTTT.

The gene calls are TRBV18 and TRBJ1-4; D is possibly TRBD1 (6 bases). The CDR3 is 14 residues long. From germline, CDR1 is KGHSH and CDR2 LQKENI. V was pared by 5 bases and J by 8 bases, with 15 bases between. The CDR3 reads CASSVTGKQEKLFF. For the CDR3, the DNA is TGTGCCAGCTCAGTGACAGGCAAACAAGAAAAACTGTTTTTT.

This clone occurred once. This chain connects TRBV24-1 to TRBJ2-1, with 12 bases fitting TRBD2. V shed 3 bases and J 6 bases; nucleotides not matched to a gene: 2. Germline values: CDR1 KGHDR, CDR2 SFDVKD. The CDR3 has 15 amino acids. In nucleotides, the CDR3 is TGTGCCACCAGTGATAAGACTAGCGGGAGCAATGAGCAGTTCTTC. It encodes CATSDKTSGSNEQFF.

This clone has just one count. The CDR3 nucleotides read TGTGCCAGCAGCGTTACAGGGGTTGGAAGATCACCCCTCCACTTT. Translating gives CASSVTGVGRSPLHF. This chain uses TRBV9 with TRBJ1-6; the match to TRBD1 covers 7 bases. Trimming removed 2 bases from V and 10 bases from J; junction bases left unmatched: 9. The germline CDR1 and CDR2 sequences are SGDLS and YYNGEE. The CDR3 runs to 15 residues. Variable domain in full (rest from reference TRBV9 and TRBJ1-6): DSGVTQTPKHLITATGQRVTLRCSPRSGDLSVYWYQQSLDQGLQFLIQYYNGEERAKGNILERFSAQQFPDLHSELNLSSLELGDSALYFCASSVTGVGRSPLHFGNGTRLTVT.

This clone was detected only once. The junction differs from germline at one of its ends, possibly a read error. The V gene is TRBV6-1, the J gene TRBJ1-5; 11 bases agree with TRBD1. Germline assignment: CDR1 MNHNS and CDR2 SASEGT. The CDR3 length is 15 residues. The CDR3 bases are TGTGCCAGCAGCGAAGGGACAGGGGGGTATCAGCCCCAGCATTTT. Translated: CASSEGTGGYQPQHF.

V is TRBV7-9 and J is TRBJ2-3; no clear D gene. Germline V gene data show CDR1 as SEHNR and CDR2 as FQNEAQ (reference sequence). V was clipped by 4 bases and J by 2 bases, with 7 bases between them. CDR3 length: 13 amino acids. The CDR3 loop is CASSYENTDTQYF. For the CDR3, the DNA is TGTGCCAGCAGCTACGAGAACACAGATACGCAGTATTTT.

This chain links TRBV14 with TRBJ2-2; the D is unclear. This CDR3 comprises 16 residues. Trimming removed 2 bases from V and 1 base from J, with 11 bases in between. Germline values: CDR1 SGHDN, CDR2 FVKESK. The CDR3 sequence: CASSQSSILNTGELFF. CDR3 nucleotide sequence: TGTGCCAGCAGCCAATCAAGCATTCTGAACACCGGGGAGCTGTTTTTT. The variable domain in full, with the rest retrieved from reference TRBV14 and TRBJ2-2, is EAGVTQFPSHSVIEKGQTVTLRCDPISGHDNLYWYRRVMGKEIKFLLHFVKESKQDESGMPNNRFLAERTGGTYSTLKVQPAELEDSGVYFCASSQSSILNTGELFFGEGSRLTVL.

This chain connects TRBV29-1 to TRBJ2-7, with D possibly TRBD1 on 6 matching bases. Trimming cost V 6 bases and J 3 bases, with 15 bases left between them. Germline V gene lookup returns CDR1 SQVTM and CDR2 ANQGSEA. The CDR3 loop spans 13 amino acids. CDR3 sequence (DNA): TGCAGCGTAAGACAGACGACAGGCTACGAGCAGTACTTC. Its translation is CSVRQTTGYEQYF.

The chain links TRBV24-1 to TRBJ2-7, with TRBD1 identical over 12 bases. The CDR3 is 15 residues long. V dropped 3 bases and J dropped 5; count of bases not matched to a gene: 4. Germline lookup yields CDR1 KGHDR and CDR2 SFDVKD. CDR3 loop: CATSDTGQGADEQYF. The DNA of the CDR3 is TGTGCCACCAGTGATACGGGACAGGGGGCGGACGAGCAGTACTTC.

The chain links TRBV19 to TRBJ2-5; 9 nucleotides line up with TRBD1. The CDR3 is 15 amino acids. Germline-derived CDR1 and CDR2 are LNHDA and SQIVND (reference sequence). Unmatched junction bases numbered 5, after V lost 4 bases and J lost 2 bases. The CDR3 here is CASSKGQGLQETQYF. For the CDR3, the DNA is TGTGCCAGTAGTAAGGGACAGGGCTTGCAAGAGACCCAGTACTTC. Complete variable domain (other parts from reference TRBV19 and TRBJ2-5): DGGITQSPKYLFRKEGQNVTLSCEQNLNHDAMYWYRQDPGQGLRLIYYSQIVNDFQKGDIAEGYSVSREKKESFPLTVTSAQKNPTAFYLCASSKGQGLQETQYFGPGTRLLVL.

The V gene is TRBV9, the J gene TRBJ2-2, with 7 bases matching TRBD1. V was clipped by 5 bases and J by 5 bases; unmatched bases: 15. The CDR3 extends over 17 amino acids. Germline CDR1 and CDR2: SGDLS and YYNGEE. The CDR3 is CASSLTGADGRTGELFF. In DNA form, the CDR3 reads TGTGCCAGCAGTCTCACAGGGGCCGATGGTCGAACCGGGGAGCTGTTTTTT.

The V gene is TRBV5-1, the J gene TRBJ2-3; D is perhaps TRBD2 (5 bases). Trimming removed 5 bases at V and 4 bases at J, with 17 bases between. The CDR3 length is 15 residues. The germline gives CDR1 SGHRS, CDR2 YFSETQ. CDR3 protein: CASRLEGSSADTQYF. As DNA, the CDR3 is TGCGCCAGCAGGTTAGAGGGCTCCTCTGCAGATACGCAGTATTTT.